This is a list of T cell receptor beta chains from one sample in a study of tumor-infiltrating lymphocytes in primary liver carcinoma. TCRdb fed the multiplex PCR reads into MiXCR, producing one record per CDR3 protein. The sample includes about 310,000 distinct CDR3 sequences, more than 55% of them seen just once. The material sequenced was peripheral blood. Receptor source: a woman in her twenties or thirties with primary liver carcinoma and hepatitis B virus infection. Both conserved end residues are part of each CDR3. D genes are given only for firm matches. Clone sizes are given selectively: once, few, many, or a class where the clone is expanded.

clone_size	d_call	v_call	j_call	cdr3_aa	cdr3_nt
many	.	TRBV6-2/TRBV6-3	TRBJ2-1	CASRGPFGTNEQFF	TGTGCCAGCAGGGGACCCTTCGGGACAAATGAGCAGTTCTTC
many	TRBD2	TRBV29-1	TRBJ2-1	CSVVWLAGNEQFF	TGCAGCGTTGTTTGGCTAGCGGGCAATGAGCAGTTCTTC
many	.	TRBV6-5	TRBJ2-7	CASREGARGNEQYF	TGTGCCAGCAGGGAAGGAGCCAGGGGAAACGAGCAGTACTTC
many	TRBD1	TRBV6-5	TRBJ1-1	CASSYTFQGDTEAFF	TGTGCCAGCAGTTATACCTTTCAGGGGGACACTGAAGCTTTCTTT
once	.	TRBV11-2	TRBJ1-1	CASSLKGNTEASF	TGTGCCAGCAGCTTAAAGGGTAACACTGAAGCTTCCTTT
few	.	TRBV12-3/TRBV12-4	TRBJ2-7	CASSFSVQAYEQYF	TGTGCCAGCAGTTTCTCGGTACAGGCCTACGAGCAGTACTTC
many	.	TRBV12-3/TRBV12-4	TRBJ1-3	CASSLSRSGNTIYF	TGTGCCAGCAGTTTAAGTCGATCTGGAAACACCATATATTTT
.	.	TRBV6-5	TRBJ1-1	CASSYSAANMNTEASF	TGTGCCAGCAGTTACTCCGCGGCGAACATGAACACTGAAGCTTCCTTT
few	TRBD1	TRBV19	TRBJ2-7	CASSIAGTAFYEQYF	TGTGCCAGTAGTATCGCCGGGACAGCCTTCTACGAGCAGTACTTC
few	.	TRBV4-3	TRBJ2-6	CASSQEQSHSSGANVLTF	TGCGCCAGCAGCCAAGAACAGTCCCACAGCTCTGGGGCCAACGTCCTGACTTTC